One sample yielded the 28 T cell receptor beta chains listed below, sequenced in a study of T cell changes during pregnancy in multiple sclerosis. Clones were read by immunoSEQ multiplex PCR, and TCRdb kept only the in-frame ones, dropping some. The sample has approximately 65,000 clones; 90% to 97% are singletons. Sequences were derived from CD8+ T cells from peripheral blood mononuclear cells, sampled after pregnancy. These receptors were collected from a female donor with multiple sclerosis, enrolled in a pregnancy study.

V usage is TRBV2 and J usage is TRBJ2-7; 10 bases match TRBD1. Trimming took 5 bases from V and 2 from J; bases not matched to a gene: 3. The CDR3 is 14 amino acids. The germline gives CDR1 SNHLY, CDR2 FYNNEI. CDR3 sequence (DNA): TGTGCCAGCAGTCTTGGACAGGGGGCCTACGAGCAGTACTTC. Translation: CASSLGQGAYEQYF.

V gene TRBV2 combines with J gene TRBJ1-2, with D possibly matching TRBD1 (5 bases). Germline V gene sequence: CDR1 SNHLY, CDR2 FYNNEI. There are 13 residues in the CDR3. Trimming pared 4 bases from V and 4 bases from J, leaving 10 bases between. This chain's CDR3 is CASSGRQFYGYTF. The CDR3 DNA sequence: TGTGCCAGCAGTGGGAGACAGTTCTATGGCTACACCTTC.

The chain combines TRBV9 with TRBJ2-1; the match to TRBD2 covers 8 bases. Looked up from germline, CDR1 is SGDLS and CDR2 is YYNGEE. The CDR3 covers 14 residues. J gave up 5 bases and V 4 bases, and 5 bases lay outside the gene matches. In DNA, the CDR3 is TGTGCCAGCAGCTCTAGCGGGCGCCACAATGAGCAGTTCTTC. It is translated as CASSSSGRHNEQFF.

The rearrangement links TRBV4-1 to TRBJ2-2; 10 bases agree with TRBD2. V lost 1 base to trimming and J lost 6 bases; unmatched junction nucleotides: 20. Germline V gene lookup returns CDR1 MGHRA and CDR2 YSYEKL. The CDR3 covers 21 residues. The CDR3 protein is CASSQAPTLNAGTSEAGELFF. The CDR3 DNA reads as TGCGCCAGCAGCCAAGCGCCAACCCTAAACGCCGGGACTAGCGAGGCCGGGGAGCTGTTTTTT.

The table lists this clone with a count of one. The chain has TRBV7-9 and TRBJ2-1; 8 nucleotides line up with TRBD1. CDR1 and CDR2 (germline): SEHNR, FQNEAQ (reference sequence). With V trimmed by 1 base and J by 1 base, 3 bases remained unmatched. The CDR3 is made up of 16 amino acids. For the CDR3, the DNA is TGTGCCAGCAGCTTAGTACAGGGGGTTTCCTACAATGAGCAGTTCTTC. Its translation is CASSLVQGVSYNEQFF.

This sequence joins TRBV2 and TRBJ2-7, with 10 bases that match TRBD1. The CDR3 is 17 amino acids. Germline V lookup: CDR1 SNHLY, CDR2 FYNNEI. Germline trimming cut 6 bases from V and 4 bases from J; bases unmatched to any gene: 15. The CDR3 DNA follows: TGTGCCAGCAGCTCAGGAGGGGGACAGGGGAAGGGGTACGAGCAGTACTTC. Encoded protein: CASSSGGGQGKGYEQYF.

The chain uses TRBV4-1 and TRBJ1-5; TRBD1 matches at 10 bases. CDR3 size: 14 residues. V lost 4 bases to trimming and J lost 8 bases; unmatched junction nucleotides: 5. Germline CDR1 and CDR2: MGHRA and YSYEKL. CDR3: CASSPRDRGEPQHF. The CDR3 DNA reads as TGCGCCAGCAGCCCCCGGGACAGGGGAGAGCCCCAGCATTTT.

V is TRBV7-9 and J is TRBJ2-7; 11 bases match TRBD2. V gave up 4 bases and J gave up 7 bases; unmatched junction bases: 12. The CDR3 is made up of 16 amino acids. CDR1 and CDR2 (germline): SEHNR, FQNEAQ (reference sequence). CDR3 loop: CASSSQLAGAGREQYF. The DNA for the CDR3 is TGTGCCAGCAGCTCTCAACTAGCGGGAGCCGGTCGGGAGCAGTACTTC.

This clone was picked up one time. Other DNA sequences in the same sample also yield this CDR3. The rearrangement uses TRBV5-1 and TRBJ1-1; 7 bases line up with TRBD1. The CDR3 runs 15 residues. Germline V gene sequence: CDR1 SGHRS, CDR2 YFSETQ. Trimming removed 0 bases from V and 0 bases from J; junction bases left unmatched: 2. As DNA, the CDR3 is TGCGCCAGCAGCTTGGGACAGGGCATGAACACTGAAGCTTTCTTT. This sequence encodes CASSLGQGMNTEAFF.

J is TRBJ2-5 and V is TRBV30, with 7 bases aligning to TRBD1. The CDR3 extends over 14 amino acids. J lost 1 base, V lost 1 base, and 3 bases had no gene match. Germline V gene data show CDR1 as GTSNPN and CDR2 as SVGIG (reference sequence). The CDR3 region has the DNA TGTGCCTGGAGTGAGGGACAGTCCCAAGAGACCCAGTACTTC. This sequence encodes CAWSEGQSQETQYF.

This chain uses TRBV27 with TRBJ2-5; 8 nucleotides align to TRBD1. CDR3 length: 14 residues. J lost 3 bases, V lost 7 bases, and 7 bases had no gene match. CDR1 is MNHEY and CDR2 is SMNVEV in the germline V gene (reference sequence). DNA of the CDR3: TGTGCCAGCATGACCCAGGGGGCAAAAGAGACCCAGTACTTC. Protein product: CASMTQGAKETQYF.

The chain joins TRBV7-9 to TRBJ2-7; weak D call: TRBD2 (5 bases). This CDR3 spans 12 amino acids. Between the trimmed V and J ends, which lost 5 bases and 6 bases, there was a span of 11 bases. Per the germline V gene, CDR1 is SEHNR and CDR2 is FQNEAQ (reference sequence). The CDR3 loop reads CASSPGLSEQYF. The CDR3, as DNA: TGTGCCAGCAGCCCTGGACTCTCCGAGCAGTACTTC.

The chain joins TRBV5-4 to TRBJ2-1; 9 bases map to TRBD1. V lost 4 bases and J lost 9; bases outside the gene matches: 11. The germline V gene has CDR1 SGHNT and CDR2 YYREEE (reference sequence). The CDR3 is 15 residues long. CDR3 DNA: TGTGCCAGCAGCCACGTAGGGACAGGGCGAGGTGAGCAGTTCTTC. The encoded protein is CASSHVGTGRGEQFF.

The J gene is TRBJ2-7, the V gene TRBV7-8; no reliable D call. In germline, CDR1 is SGHVS, CDR2 FQNEAQ. V was cut by 5 bases and J by 5 bases, with 19 bases left in between. CDR3 length: 15 residues. CDR3: CASSADSTLAHEQYF. The CDR3 nucleotides read TGTGCCAGCAGCGCCGACTCTACCTTGGCCCACGAGCAGTACTTC.

The gene calls are TRBV29-1 and TRBJ2-2, with 9 nucleotides matching TRBD2. V lost 3 bases and J lost 7; bases outside the gene matches: 9. Germline loops: CDR1 SQVTM, CDR2 ANQGSEA. This CDR3 has 15 amino acids. The CDR3 DNA is TGCAGCGTTGAGGCTAGCGGGAACTTGGGCGGGGAGCTGTTTTTT. The encoded protein is CSVEASGNLGGELFF.

This chain uses TRBV4-1 with TRBJ2-5, with 9 bases lining up with TRBD2. Germline CDR1 MGHRA, CDR2 YSYEKL. This CDR3 spans 16 amino acids. The V gene end was trimmed by 2 bases and the J gene end by 1 base; junction bases not matched to a gene: 5. The CDR3 sequence is CASSQLGTSTQETQYF. Here the CDR3 DNA reads TGCGCCAGCAGCCAACTCGGGACTAGCACCCAAGAGACCCAGTACTTC.

This sequence joins TRBV28 and TRBJ1-4, with TRBD1 as a possible D gene (5 bases). CDR3 size: 15 residues. V gave up 2 bases and J gave up 4 bases, with 11 bases separating them. Germline lookup yields CDR1 MDHEN and CDR2 SYDVKM. CDR3 coding DNA: TGTGCCAGCAGTTTAGTCGGGGGTTTTAATGAAAAACTGTTTTTT. Translating it yields CASSLVGGFNEKLFF.

The gene calls are TRBV19 and TRBJ2-1, with 10 nucleotides matching TRBD2. With V trimmed by 7 bases and J by 0 bases, 0 bases remained unmatched. This CDR3 comprises 14 residues. The germline V gene has CDR1 LNHDA and CDR2 SQIVND (reference sequence). The CDR3 nucleotides are TGTGCCAGTACTAGCGGGAGCTCCTACAATGAGCAGTTCTTC. Amino acids: CASTSGSSYNEQFF.

The chain recombines TRBV7-9 with TRBJ2-7, with D possibly being TRBD2 (6 bases). V gave up 10 bases and J gave up 0 bases, with 13 bases separating them. The CDR3 is 13 amino acids. Per germline, CDR1 SEHNR and CDR2 FQNEAQ (reference sequence). The CDR3: CATVAGNSYEQYF. CDR3 in DNA: TGTGCCACCGTCGCGGGGAACTCCTACGAGCAGTACTTC.

The chain couples TRBV5-6 to TRBJ2-7, with D unclear. Looked up from germline, CDR1 is SGHDT and CDR2 is YYEEEE. CDR3 length: 14 amino acids. The V end lost 5 bases, the J end lost 3 bases, and 15 bases lay between the germline ends. In DNA, the CDR3 is TGTGCCAGCAGTTTAGCCCGAGAGTTCTACGAGCAGTACTTC. Translating gives CASSLAREFYEQYF.

The genes are TRBV9 and TRBJ1-1; tentatively, D is TRBD1 (5 bases). CDR1 and CDR2 from the germline V gene are SGDLS and YYNGEE. Trimming took off 4 bases at V and 7 bases at J, with 14 bases between the two ends. This CDR3 spans 13 amino acids. The CDR3 DNA sequence: TGTGCCAGCAGCTTCACGACAGATGATGAAGCTTTCTTT. It encodes CASSFTTDDEAFF.

The chain recombines TRBV19 with TRBJ1-1, with 7 bases that match TRBD1. V lost 6 bases and J lost 5; bases outside the gene matches: 3. The CDR3 is made up of 12 amino acids. Per germline, CDR1 LNHDA and CDR2 SQIVND (reference sequence). CDR3 in amino acids: CASRTGWTEAFF. The CDR3 nucleotides read TGTGCCAGTAGGACAGGGTGGACTGAAGCTTTCTTT. Full variable domain (rest looked up from reference TRBV19 and TRBJ1-1): DGGITQSPKYLFRKEGQNVTLSCEQNLNHDAMYWYRQDPGQGLRLIYYSQIVNDFQKGDIAEGYSVSREKKESFPLTVTSAQKNPTAFYLCASRTGWTEAFFGQGTRLTVV.

The gene calls are TRBV14 and TRBJ2-7; D ambiguous. Trimming removed 5 bases from V and 4 bases from J, with 12 bases in between. CDR1 and CDR2 (germline): SGHDN, FVKESK. The length of the CDR3 is 13 residues. The CDR3 sequence is CASSLSEWYEQYF. The CDR3 nucleotides are TGTGCCAGCAGCTTGTCCGAGTGGTACGAGCAGTACTTC.

The genes are TRBV4-3 and TRBJ2-7; D is unclear. Trimming removed 0 bases from V and 7 bases from J, with 10 bases in between. CDR1 LGHNA and CDR2 YSLEER come from the germline V gene. The CDR3 totals 13 residues. The CDR3 loop is CASSQELGGEQYF. DNA for the CDR3: TGCGCCAGCAGCCAAGAGTTAGGCGGAGAGCAGTACTTC.

The chain couples TRBV19 to TRBJ2-2, with D unresolved. This CDR3 has 12 residues. CDR1 is LNHDA, CDR2 SQIVND, per germline (reference sequence). The ends were cut back, 7 bases at V and 4 bases at J, with 7 bases in the middle. The CDR3 bases are TGTGCCAGTACTGGCAGCACCGGGGAGCTGTTTTTT. This gives the protein CASTGSTGELFF.

This chain uses TRBV19 with TRBJ1-5; the D is unclear. V shed 1 base and J shed 7 bases, with 11 bases lying between them. The CDR3 totals 14 residues. Germline CDR1 is LNHDA and CDR2 is SQIVND (reference sequence). The CDR3 nucleotides are TGTGCCAGTAGTATAGGGGGTCGCGGGCAGCCCCAGCATTTT. This sequence encodes CASSIGGRGQPQHF.

The chain links TRBV4-2 to TRBJ2-5; weak D call: TRBD2 (5 bases). The germline V gene has CDR1 LGHNA and CDR2 YNFKEQ. Trimming took 1 base from V and 4 from J, leaving 10 bases between them. This CDR3 spans 14 amino acids. The CDR3 loop is CASSQGQGGETQYF. The CDR3 DNA reads as TGTGCCAGCAGCCAAGGCCAAGGAGGAGAGACCCAGTACTTC.

This clone showed up just a few times. This rearrangement joins TRBV6-1 to TRBJ1-5, with TRBD1 matching 9 bases. Germline values: CDR1 MNHNS, CDR2 SASEGT. The CDR3 covers 16 residues. After removal of 4 bases from V and 3 bases from J, the junction contained 7 bases not matched to a gene. The CDR3 spells CASSGRRDRVNQPQHF. The CDR3 DNA reads as TGTGCCAGCAGTGGACGCCGGGACAGGGTCAATCAGCCCCAGCATTTT.